A selection of T cell receptor beta chains follows, all from one sample in a study of beta chain features in type 1 diabetes. Only in-frame clones appear in the TCRdb table, and some are missing; sequencing was by immunoSEQ multiplex PCR. The table records approximately 380,000 clones, less than 15% of them present only once. Sequencing was done on a sample of naive CD4+ T cells from blood. These receptors were collected from a young woman in good health. Each CDR3 is given with its conserved first and last residue. The order of the fields is V gene, CDR3 protein.

>TRBV20-1
CSARGGREAFF
>TRBV29-1
CSVGGSTLSGANVLTF
>TRBV4-1
CASSHPASSSYEQYF
>TRBV28
CASSLYSGGSYEQYF
>TRBV5-4
CASSLAGGPGEQFF
>TRBV28
CASRGTGLVIQYF
>TRBV25-1
CASSDRTAGETQYF
>TRBV5-4
CASSLPGYEQYF
>TRBV4-3
CASSQGSGEQPQHF
>TRBV10-3
CAISGPAGDTDTQYF